One TCR beta chain is described in this entry. Its antigen is not known. Unique molecular identifiers were added to individual cDNA molecules. Each CDR3 protein is one row after TCRdb ran MiXCR on the 5' RACE reads. There are around 28,000 distinct CDR3 sequences in the sample; 5% to 6% occur only once, and 5.5% to 8% lies in the top ten. The source of the sample is a study of early T cells in non-severe SARS-CoV-2 infection. Whole-study context: Bulk RNA from unsorted whole blood was sequenced; chains were unpaired. Notes on the study in general: Sequences matched to VDJdb favored anti-spike CD8 responses, while private and CD4 specificities were missed.

Germline assignment: CDR1 MNHEY and CDR2 SVGEGT. The V and J ends lost 1 base and 7 bases respectively, with 5 bases between them. This CDR3 spans 12 amino acids. The rearrangement uses TRBV6-2 or TRBV6-3 and TRBJ2-1; D gene unclear. The specimen sequenced was whole blood. The origin of this receptor is an adult who was a healthcare worker with PCR-confirmed SARS-CoV-2 infection or an uninfected control (not recorded which). The CDR3, as DNA: TGTGCCAGCAGTTACTGGTTGAATGAGCAGTTCTTC. Protein: CASSYWLNEQFF.